These 11 T cell receptor beta chains share one sample of origin, sequenced in a study of monozygotic twins with inflammatory bowel disease. Reprocessing the 5' RACE reads, TCRdb reports a single entry for every CDR3 protein and omits DNA. The sample has 420,000 or so distinct CDR3 sequences. What was sequenced was blood. All receptors derive from a human donor with ulcerative colitis or Crohn's disease, or a healthy co-twin of an affected twin (not recorded which).

The chain recombines TRBV30 with TRBJ2-5; the TCRdb call, TRBD2, lacks DNA for checking. The CDR3 is made up of 16 amino acids. Germline loops: CDR1 GTSNPN, CDR2 SVGIG (reference sequence). CDR3 in amino acids: CAWTDWASGDQETQYF.

This rearrangement joins TRBV7-9 to TRBJ1-5. CDR3 size: 15 residues. Germline lookup yields CDR1 SEHNR and CDR2 FQNEAQ (reference sequence). The CDR3 region is CASSLAVAGNQPQHF.

This sequence joins TRBV19 and TRBJ1-2; TCRdb's D call of TRBD1 is untestable without DNA. There are 15 residues in the CDR3. Germline V CDR1 and CDR2: LNHDA, SQIVND (reference sequence). The CDR3 is CASSEDRYLFYGYTF.

The gene calls are TRBV5-1 and TRBJ2-3. Germline values: CDR1 SGHRS, CDR2 YFSETQ. The CDR3 is 16 amino acids. Here the CDR3 reads CASSLRTEPSTDTQYF. The variable domain in full, with the rest retrieved from reference TRBV5-1 and TRBJ2-3, is KAGVTQTPRYLIKTRGQQVTLSCSPISGHRSVSWYQQTPGQGLQFLFEYFSETQRNKGNFPGRFSGRQFSNSRSEMNVSTLELGDSALYLCASSLRTEPSTDTQYFGPGTRLTVL.

The genes are TRBV3-1 and TRBJ2-5. Germline CDR1 and CDR2: LGHDT and YNNKEL (reference sequence). CDR3 size: 14 residues. The CDR3 region is CASSHTTTPETQYF.

This chain links TRBV30 with TRBJ2-3. Germline CDR1 GTSNPN, CDR2 SVGIG (reference sequence). This CDR3 comprises 12 residues. CDR3 sequence reads: CAWSVHGDTQYF.

The chain joins TRBV20-1 to TRBJ2-7; with no DNA, the TCRdb D assignment of TRBD1 cannot be verified. CDR1 is DFQATT and CDR2 is SNEGSKA in the germline V gene (reference sequence). CDR3 length: 11 residues. CDR3 protein: CSAETGDEQYF.

The rearrangement joins TRBV6-5 to TRBJ2-5; the TCRdb D gene call, TRBD1, has no DNA to confirm it. Germline-derived CDR1 and CDR2 are MNHEY and SVGAGI. This CDR3 spans 16 amino acids. This CDR3 reads CASSYSPTVGQGTQYF.

V is TRBV12-3 or TRBV12-4 and J is TRBJ1-5. The CDR3 runs to 14 residues. The CDR3: CASSLAGEDQPQHF.

The chain recombines TRBV29-1 with TRBJ2-3; TCRdb lists TRBD1, though no DNA is available to test this call. CDR1 and CDR2 from the germline V gene are SQVTM and ANQGSEA. The CDR3 extends over 17 amino acids. CDR3 loop: CSAPRAPSANSTDTQYF.

This chain connects TRBV20-1 to TRBJ1-1. This CDR3 spans 13 amino acids. CDR1 and CDR2 from the germline V gene are DFQATT and SNEGSKA (reference sequence). The chain's CDR3 is CSAGHGVSFEAFF.